Listed here is a single T cell receptor beta chain. What it binds is not known. The CDR3 is 12 residues long. Time point of the sample: patch test 2, 6 weeks after DPC sensitization. Treatment denoted: therapeutic diphenylcyclopropenone sensitization with weekly scalp DPC. TCRdb used MiXCR to reprocess the RACE reads, holding one entry per CDR3 protein. This table holds 100,000 or so distinct CDR3 sequences, 7.5% to 10% found once. The data belong to a study of human T cells and chemical hapten exposure. The study, taken as a whole, reports: Donors, who had alopecia, may show an immune response that differs from healthy people's. A positive correlation with patch test score was found for PT1 expanded TCR counts.

The rearrangement uses TRBV21-1 and TRBJ1-1. TRBV21-1 is flagged as a pseudogene. The source is a woman in her 40s with alopecia areata. Some clones in this sample may be carry-over from other donors' samples. Sequenced material: whole blood, taken in connection with sensitization to the hapten diphenylcyclopropenone (DPC). CDR3 sequence (DNA): TGTGCCAGCAGCAACCCGAATACTGAAGCTTTCTTT. Residues: CASSNPNTEAFF.